Below, one T cell receptor (beta chain) is given with its context. The antigen this receptor binds is unknown. No quality values exist for individual bases; no much larger clone is one base distant. These data come from a study of T cell responses to AZD1222 COVID-19 vaccine (dated by TCRdb to the early 2020s). Background for the entire study: TCR sequencing covered about 230 trial participants: 207 given two doses of AZD1222 and approximately 26 given two doses of MenACWY control vaccine. Trial participants were enrolled into age subgroups of 18-55, 56-69 and 70-plus years, which contained approximately 150, 30 and 60 TCR-sequenced participants, respectively. Study-wide conclusions, independent of this receptor: After two AZD1222 doses, spike-specific TCR breadth and depth were significantly higher than at day 0 and than in MenACWY recipients. Conclusions about previously exposed vaccinees are limited, since just five or six AZD1222 recipients were seropositive for SARS-CoV-2 at baseline. In the small 56-69-year group, the increase in depth fell short of significance, most likely because of low power. Reportedly, close to half of the unique spike-specific TCRs recognized epitopes lying outside the regions that are mutated in the B.1.351 and B.1.1.7 variants. The vaccine-associated CD4 TCRs covered the entire spike protein, and the dominant responses fell in regions 160-218 and 743-854. Participants were mostly white British and included more females than males, and it was suggested by the authors that clonal diversity may have been underestimated. Because no day 14 peak-response samples were available, repertoires were characterized only after the peak T cell response.

In the germline V gene, CDR1 corresponds to SGHTA and CDR2 to FQGNSA. There are 13 amino acids in the CDR3, from cysteine to phenylalanine inclusive. The read is trimmed to its CDR3 DNA, 39 bases read in frame from base 1. V sheds 3 bases and J sheds 4 bases, leaving 9 bases between their ends. The CDR3 regions of human TCRbeta chains were subjected to immunosequencing. Per the source publication's procedure: TCRs in the repertoires were matched against a reference library of SARS-CoV-2-specific TCRs that had been generated with the MIRA antigen-specificity platform. Breadth was defined as the fraction of unique TCRs that were SARS-CoV-2-associated, and depth was defined as the fraction of total T cells that were SARS-CoV-2-associated. Each spike-specific TCR was assigned to its reactive spike region and to a CD4 or CD8 class using the MIRA data. Log10-transformed breadth and depth values were compared by one-way ANOVA with Sidak's multiple comparisons tests. Sourced from immuneACCESS, this table was stored by TCRdb with only in-frame sequences that have V and J called. A share of the clones is absent; for the studies checked, an unresolved V gene accounts for under half, and the remainder has no known explanation. D and trimming come from the DNA, and the V and J calls and clone size come from that table. The sample table contains about 140,000 clones; only one count was recorded for roughly 93% of them. Around 1% of the sample is held by the ten biggest clonotypes.

The time point label corresponds to: baseline before first vaccination. What this sample's treatment or condition label stands for: meningococcal conjugate vaccine given as trial control. Samples from vaccinated people were obtained from the UK trials COV001 and COV002, which included a single-blind randomized controlled phase 2/3 trial of AZD1222 (ChAdOx1 nCoV-19) in healthy adults. Trial participant PBMC samples were collected at day 0 and day 28 after the second dose for TCRbeta chain sequencing. The receptor comes from an adult in good health. The rearrangement combines TRBV7-2 with TRBJ2-5, and TRBD1 may be the D gene, going by 5 matching bases. The source was peripheral blood, collected on day 0 of MenACWY control vaccination. The DNA sequence is given as TGTGCCAGCAGCTTCAGGGCCGGAGAGACCCAGTACTTC. Translation gives CASSFRAGETQYF.